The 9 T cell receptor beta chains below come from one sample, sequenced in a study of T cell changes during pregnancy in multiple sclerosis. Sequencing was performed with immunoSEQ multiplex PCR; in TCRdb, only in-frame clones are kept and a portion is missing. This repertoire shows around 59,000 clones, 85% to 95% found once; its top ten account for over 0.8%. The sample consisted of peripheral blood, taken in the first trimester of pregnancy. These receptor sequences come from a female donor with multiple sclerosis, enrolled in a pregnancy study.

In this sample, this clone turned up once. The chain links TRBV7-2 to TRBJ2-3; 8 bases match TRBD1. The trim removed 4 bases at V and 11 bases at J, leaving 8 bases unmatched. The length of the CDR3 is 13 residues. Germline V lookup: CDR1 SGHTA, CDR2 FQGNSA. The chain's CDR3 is CASSSTLGQGQYF. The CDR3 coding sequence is TGTGCCAGCAGCTCGACCCTCGGACAGGGGCAGTATTTT.

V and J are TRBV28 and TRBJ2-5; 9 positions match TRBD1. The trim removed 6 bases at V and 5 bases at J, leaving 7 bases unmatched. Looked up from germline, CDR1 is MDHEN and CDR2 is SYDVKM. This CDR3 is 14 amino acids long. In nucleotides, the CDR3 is TGTGCCAGCAGCAGGGACAGGGTCAGGGAGACCCAGTACTTC. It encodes CASSRDRVRETQYF.

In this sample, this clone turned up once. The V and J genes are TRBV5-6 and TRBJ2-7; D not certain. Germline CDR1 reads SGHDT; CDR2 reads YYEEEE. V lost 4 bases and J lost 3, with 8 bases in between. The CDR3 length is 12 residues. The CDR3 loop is CASSQYSYEQYF. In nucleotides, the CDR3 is TGTGCCAGCAGCCAATACAGCTACGAGCAGTACTTC.

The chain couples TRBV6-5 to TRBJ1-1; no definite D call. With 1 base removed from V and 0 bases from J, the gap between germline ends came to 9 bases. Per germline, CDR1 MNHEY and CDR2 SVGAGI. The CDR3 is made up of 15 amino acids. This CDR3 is CASSYWAQVNTEAFF. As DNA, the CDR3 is TGTGCCAGCAGTTACTGGGCACAAGTGAACACTGAAGCTTTCTTT.

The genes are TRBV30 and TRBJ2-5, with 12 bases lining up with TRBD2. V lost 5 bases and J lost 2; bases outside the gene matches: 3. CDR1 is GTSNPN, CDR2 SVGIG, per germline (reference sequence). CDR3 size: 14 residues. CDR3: CAWSSGGAQETQYF. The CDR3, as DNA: TGTGCCTGGTCTAGCGGGGGGGCTCAAGAGACCCAGTACTTC. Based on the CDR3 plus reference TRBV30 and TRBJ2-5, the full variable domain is SQTIHQWPATLVQPVGSPLSLECTVEGTSNPNLYWYRQAAGRGLQLLFYSVGIGQISSEVPQNLSASRPQDRQFILSSKKLLLSDSGFYLCAWSSGGAQETQYFGPGTRLLVL.

The CDR3 loop reads CASSAVPTGTAFF. DNA of the CDR3: TGTGCCAGCAGCGCCGTCCCGACAGGGACAGCTTTCTTT. The genes are TRBV9 and TRBJ1-1, with 7 bases that match TRBD1. Germline loops: CDR1 SGDLS, CDR2 YYNGEE. The CDR3 totals 13 residues. The ends lost 3 bases at V and 10 bases at J; junction bases unmatched: 9.

Here the CDR3 reads CASSQEGTGVYEQYF. The CDR3 nucleotides are TGTGCCAGCAGCCAAGAAGGGACAGGGGTCTACGAGCAGTACTTC. The chain joins TRBV4-2 to TRBJ2-7; 10 bases align to TRBD1. Trimming removed 0 bases from V and 3 bases from J; junction bases left unmatched: 2. CDR1 LGHNA and CDR2 YNFKEQ come from the germline V gene. The CDR3 runs 15 residues.

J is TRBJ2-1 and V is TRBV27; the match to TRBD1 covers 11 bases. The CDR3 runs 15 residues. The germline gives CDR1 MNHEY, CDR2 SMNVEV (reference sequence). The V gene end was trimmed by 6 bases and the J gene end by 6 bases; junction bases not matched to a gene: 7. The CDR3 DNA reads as TGTGCCAGCAGCCGACGGGACAGGGGGGGCAATGAGCAGTTCTTC. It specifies CASSRRDRGGNEQFF.

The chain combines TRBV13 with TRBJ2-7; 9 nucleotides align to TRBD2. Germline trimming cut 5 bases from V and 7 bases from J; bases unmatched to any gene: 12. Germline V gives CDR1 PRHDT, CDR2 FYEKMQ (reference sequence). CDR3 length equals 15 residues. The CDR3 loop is CASSLAGQPTQEQYF. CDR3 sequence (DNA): TGTGCCAGCAGCCTAGCGGGACAGCCAACGCAAGAGCAGTACTTC. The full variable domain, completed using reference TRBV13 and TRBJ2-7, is AAGVIQSPRHLIKEKRETATLKCYPIPRHDTVYWYQQGPGQDPQFLISFYEKMQSDKGSIPDRFSAQQFSDYHSELNMSSLELGDSALYFCASSLAGQPTQEQYFGPGTRLTVT.